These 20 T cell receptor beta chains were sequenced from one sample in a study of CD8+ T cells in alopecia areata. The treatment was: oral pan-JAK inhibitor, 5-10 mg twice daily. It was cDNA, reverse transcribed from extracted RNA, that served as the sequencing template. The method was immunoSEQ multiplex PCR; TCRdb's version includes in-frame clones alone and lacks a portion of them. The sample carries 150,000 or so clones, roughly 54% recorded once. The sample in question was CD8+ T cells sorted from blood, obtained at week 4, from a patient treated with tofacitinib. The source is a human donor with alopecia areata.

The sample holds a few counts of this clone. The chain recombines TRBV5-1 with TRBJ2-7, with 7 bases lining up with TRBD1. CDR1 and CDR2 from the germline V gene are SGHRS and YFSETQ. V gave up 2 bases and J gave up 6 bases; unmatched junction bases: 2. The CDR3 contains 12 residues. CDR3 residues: CASSLQGTEQYF. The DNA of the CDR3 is TGCGCCAGCAGCTTACAGGGGACCGAGCAGTACTTC.

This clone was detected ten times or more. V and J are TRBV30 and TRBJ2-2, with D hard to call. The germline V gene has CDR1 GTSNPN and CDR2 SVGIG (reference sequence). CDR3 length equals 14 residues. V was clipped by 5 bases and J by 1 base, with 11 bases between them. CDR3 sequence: CAWEPGLNTGELFF. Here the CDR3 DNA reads TGTGCCTGGGAGCCGGGCCTGAACACCGGGGAGCTGTTTTTT.

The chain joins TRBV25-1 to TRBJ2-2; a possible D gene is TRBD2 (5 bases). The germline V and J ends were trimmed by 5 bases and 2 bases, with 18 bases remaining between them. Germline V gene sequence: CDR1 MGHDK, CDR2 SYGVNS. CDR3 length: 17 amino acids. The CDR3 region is CASSPMGEGINTGELFF. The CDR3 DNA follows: TGTGCCAGCAGTCCAATGGGTGAGGGAATAAACACCGGGGAGCTGTTTTTT.

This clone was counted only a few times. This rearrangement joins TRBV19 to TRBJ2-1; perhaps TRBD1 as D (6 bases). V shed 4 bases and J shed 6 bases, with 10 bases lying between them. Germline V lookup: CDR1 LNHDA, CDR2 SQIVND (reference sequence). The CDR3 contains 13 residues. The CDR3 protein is CASSNTGINEQFF. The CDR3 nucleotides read TGTGCCAGTAGTAACACAGGGATCAATGAGCAGTTCTTC.

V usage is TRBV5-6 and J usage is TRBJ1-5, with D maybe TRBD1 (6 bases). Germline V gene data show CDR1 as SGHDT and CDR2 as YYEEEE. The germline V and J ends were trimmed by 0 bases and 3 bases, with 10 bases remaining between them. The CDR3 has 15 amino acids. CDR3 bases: TGTGCCAGCAGCTTGGGAGGGGGGCACAATCAGCCCCAGCATTTT. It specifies CASSLGGGHNQPQHF.

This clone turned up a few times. CDR3 in amino acids: CSVEDRRGPGELFF. CDR3 nucleotides: TGCAGCGTTGAAGATCGGAGAGGGCCCGGGGAGCTGTTTTTT. This chain links TRBV29-1 with TRBJ2-2, with D possibly matching TRBD2 (5 bases). The CDR3 runs to 14 residues. CDR1 SQVTM and CDR2 ANQGSEA come from the germline V gene. Trimming cost V 0 bases and J 6 bases, with 11 bases left between them.

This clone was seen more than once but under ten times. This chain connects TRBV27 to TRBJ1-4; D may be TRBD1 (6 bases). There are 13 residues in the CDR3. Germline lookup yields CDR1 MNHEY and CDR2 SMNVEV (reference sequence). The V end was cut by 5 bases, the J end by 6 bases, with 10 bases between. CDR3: CASSRGEDEKLFF. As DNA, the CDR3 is TGTGCCAGCAGTAGGGGGGAGGATGAAAAACTGTTTTTT.

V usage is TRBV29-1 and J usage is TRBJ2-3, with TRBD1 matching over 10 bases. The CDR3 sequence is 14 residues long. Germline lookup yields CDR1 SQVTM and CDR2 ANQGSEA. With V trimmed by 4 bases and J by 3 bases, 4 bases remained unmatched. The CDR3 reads CSVGDRGLTDTQYF. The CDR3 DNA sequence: TGCAGCGTTGGAGACAGGGGGCTGACAGATACGCAGTATTTT.

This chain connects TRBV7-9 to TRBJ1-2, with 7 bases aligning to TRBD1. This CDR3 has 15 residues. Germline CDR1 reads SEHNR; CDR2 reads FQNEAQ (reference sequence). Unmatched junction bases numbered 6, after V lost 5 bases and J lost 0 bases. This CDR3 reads CASSDLGTANYGYTF. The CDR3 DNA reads TGTGCCAGCAGCGATCTCGGGACAGCTAACTATGGCTACACCTTC.

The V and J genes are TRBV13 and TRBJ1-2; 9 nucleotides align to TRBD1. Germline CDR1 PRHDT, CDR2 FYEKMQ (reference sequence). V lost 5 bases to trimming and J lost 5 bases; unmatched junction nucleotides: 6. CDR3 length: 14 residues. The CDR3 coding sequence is TGTGCCAGCAGCGGGGCGGACAGGGGTTATGGCTACACCTTC. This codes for CASSGADRGYGYTF.

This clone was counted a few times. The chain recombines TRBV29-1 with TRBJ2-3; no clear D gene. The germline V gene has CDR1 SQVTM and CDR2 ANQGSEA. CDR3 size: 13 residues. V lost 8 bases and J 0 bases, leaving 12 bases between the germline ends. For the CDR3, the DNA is TGCAGCTACCCATCCGTGAGCACAGATACGCAGTATTTT. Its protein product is CSYPSVSTDTQYF.

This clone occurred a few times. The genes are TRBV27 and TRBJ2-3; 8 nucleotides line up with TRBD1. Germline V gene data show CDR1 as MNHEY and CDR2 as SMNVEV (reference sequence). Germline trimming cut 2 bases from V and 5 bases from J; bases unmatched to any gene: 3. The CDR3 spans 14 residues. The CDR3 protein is CASSLGQGRDTQYF. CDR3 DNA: TGTGCCAGCAGTTTAGGACAGGGTCGAGATACGCAGTATTTT.

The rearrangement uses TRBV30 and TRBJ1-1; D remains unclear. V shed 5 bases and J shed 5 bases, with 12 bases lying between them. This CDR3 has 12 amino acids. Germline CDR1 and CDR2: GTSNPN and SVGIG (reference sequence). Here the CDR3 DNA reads TGTGCCTGGGGCCCAAGAGGGACTGAAGCTTTCTTT. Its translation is CAWGPRGTEAFF.

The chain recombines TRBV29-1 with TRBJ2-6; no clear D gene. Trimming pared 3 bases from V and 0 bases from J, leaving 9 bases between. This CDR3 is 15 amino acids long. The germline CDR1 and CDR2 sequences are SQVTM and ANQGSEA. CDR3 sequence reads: CSVEMGYSGANVLTF. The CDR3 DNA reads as TGCAGCGTTGAGATGGGGTACTCTGGGGCCAACGTCCTGACTTTC.

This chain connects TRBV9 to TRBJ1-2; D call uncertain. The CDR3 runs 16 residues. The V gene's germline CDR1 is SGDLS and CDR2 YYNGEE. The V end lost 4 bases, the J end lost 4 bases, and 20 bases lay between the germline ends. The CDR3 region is CASSPRSGSLTYGYTF. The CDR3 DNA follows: TGTGCCAGCAGCCCCCGATCGGGGAGTCTGACCTATGGCTACACCTTC.

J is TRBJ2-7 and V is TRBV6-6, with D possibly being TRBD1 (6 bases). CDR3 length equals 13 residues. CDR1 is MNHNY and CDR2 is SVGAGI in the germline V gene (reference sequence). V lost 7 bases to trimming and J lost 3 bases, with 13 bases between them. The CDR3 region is CASIPDSLYEQYF. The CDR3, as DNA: TGTGCCAGCATTCCGGACAGCCTCTACGAGCAGTACTTC.

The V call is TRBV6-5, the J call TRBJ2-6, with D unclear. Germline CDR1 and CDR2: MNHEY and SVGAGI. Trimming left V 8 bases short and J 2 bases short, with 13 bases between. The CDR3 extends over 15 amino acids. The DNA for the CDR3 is TGTGCCAGCCTCCCTGACAACCCTGGGGCCAACGTCCTGACTTTC. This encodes CASLPDNPGANVLTF.

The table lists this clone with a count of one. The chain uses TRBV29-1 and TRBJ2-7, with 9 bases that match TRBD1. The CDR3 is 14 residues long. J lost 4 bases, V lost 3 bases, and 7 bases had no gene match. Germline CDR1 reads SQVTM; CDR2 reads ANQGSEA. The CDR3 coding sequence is TGCAGCGTTGATACTGGACAGGGGAGGTACGAGCAGTACTTC. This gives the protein CSVDTGQGRYEQYF.

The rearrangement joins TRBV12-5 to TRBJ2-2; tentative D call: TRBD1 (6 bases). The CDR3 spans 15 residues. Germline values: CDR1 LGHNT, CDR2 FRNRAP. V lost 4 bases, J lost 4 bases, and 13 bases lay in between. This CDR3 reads CASGSSGVRTGELFF. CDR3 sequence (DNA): TGTGCTAGTGGTTCTTCAGGGGTTCGCACCGGGGAGCTGTTTTTT.

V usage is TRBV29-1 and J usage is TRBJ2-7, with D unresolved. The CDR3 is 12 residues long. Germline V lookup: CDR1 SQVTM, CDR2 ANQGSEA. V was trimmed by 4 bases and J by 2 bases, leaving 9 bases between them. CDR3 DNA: TGCAGCGTTGTAGACCTGCCCTACGAGCAGTACTTC. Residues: CSVVDLPYEQYF.